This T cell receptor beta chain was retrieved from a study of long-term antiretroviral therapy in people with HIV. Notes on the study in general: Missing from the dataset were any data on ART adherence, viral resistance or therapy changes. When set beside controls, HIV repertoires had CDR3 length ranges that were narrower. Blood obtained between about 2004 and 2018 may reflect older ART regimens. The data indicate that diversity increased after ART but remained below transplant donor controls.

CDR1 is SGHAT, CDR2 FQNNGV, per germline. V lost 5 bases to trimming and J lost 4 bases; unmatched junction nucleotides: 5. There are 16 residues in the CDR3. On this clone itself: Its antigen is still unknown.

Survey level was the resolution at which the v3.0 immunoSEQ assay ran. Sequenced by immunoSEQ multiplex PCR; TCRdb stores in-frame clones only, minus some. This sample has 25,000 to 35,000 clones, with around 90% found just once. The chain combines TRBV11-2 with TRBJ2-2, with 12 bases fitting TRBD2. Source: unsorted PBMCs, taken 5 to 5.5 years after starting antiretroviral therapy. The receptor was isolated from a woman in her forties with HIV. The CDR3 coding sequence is TGTGCCAGCAGCCGTGGACTAGCGGGACGCACCGGGGAGCTGTTTTTT. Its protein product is CASSRGLAGRTGELFF.